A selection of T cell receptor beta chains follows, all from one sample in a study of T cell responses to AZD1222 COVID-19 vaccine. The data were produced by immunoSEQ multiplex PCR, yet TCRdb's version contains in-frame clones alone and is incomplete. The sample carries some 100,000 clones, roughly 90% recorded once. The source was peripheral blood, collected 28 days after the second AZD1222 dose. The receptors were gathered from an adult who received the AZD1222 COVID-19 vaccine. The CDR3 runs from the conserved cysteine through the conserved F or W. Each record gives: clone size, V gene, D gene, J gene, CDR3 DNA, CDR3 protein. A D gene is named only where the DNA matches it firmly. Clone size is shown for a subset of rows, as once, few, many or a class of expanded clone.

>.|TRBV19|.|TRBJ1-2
TGTGCCAGTAGTATAATCGGAGGTGCTGGCTACACCTTC
CASSIIGGAGYTF
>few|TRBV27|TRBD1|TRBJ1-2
TGTGCCAGCAGTTCGACAGGGGGTAACTATGGCTACACCTTC
CASSSTGGNYGYTF
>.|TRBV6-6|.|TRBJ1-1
TGTGCCAGCAGCCTCGCGACAACCCCTGAAGCTTTCTTT
CASSLATTPEAFF
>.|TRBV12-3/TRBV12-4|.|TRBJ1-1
TGTGCCAGCAGTGAACAGGGTAACACTGAAGCTTTCTTT
CASSEQGNTEAFF
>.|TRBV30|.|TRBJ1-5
TGTGCCTGGAGTGTAAGCGGCCACGGTCAGCCCCAGCATTTT
CAWSVSGHGQPQHF
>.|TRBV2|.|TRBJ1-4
TGTGCCAGCAGTGCCCGCTTACAGGGCAGCGGTGAAAAACTGTTTTTT
CASSARLQGSGEKLFF
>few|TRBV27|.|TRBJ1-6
TGTGCCAGCAGTCCGGCCGGGGGGATTCCCCACAGTTCACCCCTCCACTTT
CASSPAGGIPHSSPLHF
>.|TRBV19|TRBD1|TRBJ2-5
TGTGCCAGTAGTCCCGGGACAGGGGAGGAAGAGACCCAGTACTTC
CASSPGTGEEETQYF
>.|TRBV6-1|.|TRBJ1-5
TGTGCCAGCAGTGAAGCCACGGGAGGCAATCAGCCCCAGCATTTT
CASSEATGGNQPQHF
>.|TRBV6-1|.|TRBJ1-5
TGTGCCAGCAGTGAAGACGGGGGGCCAAATCAGCCCCAGCATTTT
CASSEDGGPNQPQHF
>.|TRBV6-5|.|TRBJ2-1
TGTGCCAGCAATCGGGCCGAGGGCTCCTACAATGAGCAGTTCTTC
CASNRAEGSYNEQFF
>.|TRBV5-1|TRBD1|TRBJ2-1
TGCGCCAGCAGCACCTCACAGGGGGTCCTGAAGGATGAGCAGTTCTTC
CASSTSQGVLKDEQFF